This TCR beta chain was observed in a study of blood T cell repertoires in COVID-19. Study details: COVID-19 samples, acute and convalescent, were from the United States, Italy and Spain. From T cells, B-cell-depleted T cells, or PBMCs came the material, which was cDNA or gDNA.

Study processing details: Reference gene primer amplification yielded estimated nucleated cell counts. Measured with immunoSEQ multiplex PCR; TCRdb has only the in-frame clones, and not every one. Clone size and the V and J calls come from that table; the DNA yielded D and trimming. The top ten hold roughly 8.7% of the sample, which has some 180,000 clones, about three quarters seen once. The CDR3 runs to 13 residues. Germline CDR1 is SNHLY and CDR2 is FYNNEI. Between the trimmed V and J ends, which lost 3 bases and 1 base, there was a span of 7 bases. The sequenced sample was peripheral blood. This chain uses TRBV2 with TRBJ2-7, with D maybe TRBD2 (6 bases). This sequence originates from a woman aged 45-65 years with active or convalescent COVID-19. The CDR3 region is CASSEGLSYEQYF. Written as DNA, the CDR3 is TGTGCCAGCAGTGAGGGACTTTCCTACGAGCAGTACTTC.